The 25 T cell receptor beta chains in this list originate from one sample, sequenced in a study of blood T cell repertoires in COVID-19. Generated by immunoSEQ multiplex PCR, the TCRdb table keeps only in-frame clones and is missing some. This sample yields about 330,000 clones, of which about 90% are seen a single time; roughly 6.5% belongs to the top ten. Source material: peripheral blood. Source of these receptors: a man aged 18 to 30 who had recovered from COVID-19.

The J gene is TRBJ1-2, the V gene TRBV7-3, with unresolved D. The CDR3 has 14 amino acids. Germline CDR1 SGHTA, CDR2 FQGTGA. Trimming took off 2 bases at V and 6 bases at J, with 13 bases between the two ends. CDR3 sequence (DNA): TGTGCCAGCAGCTTAGGAGGCAACCTAAATGGCTACACCTTC. Translation: CASSLGGNLNGYTF.

The gene calls are TRBV21-1 and TRBJ1-2; no check of the table's D call, TRBD1, against the DNA was made. TRBV21-1 is flagged as a pseudogene. CDR3 length: 14 residues. This chain's CDR3 is CASGERKGVRGYTF. The DNA for the CDR3 is TGTGCCAGCGGAGAGCGGAAGGGGGTAAGAGGCTACACCTTC.

The chain is built from TRBV9 and TRBJ1-1; D is unclear. Germline V gene sequence: CDR1 SGDLS, CDR2 YYNGEE. Trimming pared 3 bases from V and 1 base from J, leaving 13 bases between. The CDR3 has 15 amino acids. CDR3 sequence reads: CASSGRRESNTEAFF. In DNA form, the CDR3 reads TGTGCCAGCAGCGGCCGCCGGGAATCGAACACTGAAGCTTTCTTT.

This chain links TRBV4-1 with TRBJ1-4; D remains ambiguous. The germline CDR1 and CDR2 sequences are MGHRA and YSYEKL. Deletions cut 4 bases from V and 4 bases from J, with 13 bases between. The CDR3 runs 15 residues. CDR3 sequence: CASSRTGSFNEKLFF. As DNA, the CDR3 is TGCGCCAGCAGCCGAACCGGGTCCTTTAATGAAAAACTGTTTTTT.

This clone has just one count. The chain employs TRBV30 and TRBJ1-1; TRBD1 might be the D (6 bases). V was clipped by 0 bases and J by 3 bases, with 11 bases between them. CDR3 length equals 14 residues. Germline V lookup: CDR1 GTSNPN, CDR2 SVGIG (reference sequence). CDR3 in amino acids: CAWSVLGGHTEAFF. The CDR3 DNA is TGTGCCTGGAGTGTACTGGGGGGGCACACTGAAGCTTTCTTT.

The rearrangement links TRBV6-5 to TRBJ2-1; 8 nucleotides align to TRBD1. Germline CDR1 is MNHEY and CDR2 is SVGAGI. V lost 6 bases, J lost 5 bases, and 9 bases stayed unmatched. The CDR3 is 15 residues long. This CDR3 is CASRIGTGPNNEQFF. CDR3 DNA sequence: TGTGCCAGCAGGATTGGGACAGGACCAAACAATGAGCAGTTCTTC.

This clone has only a few counts. The chain couples TRBV7-3 to TRBJ2-1; 7 positions agree with TRBD2. The CDR3 is 15 residues long. Per germline, CDR1 SGHTA and CDR2 FQGTGA. The V segment lost 0 bases and the J segment 5 bases; nucleotides outside the gene matches: 4. The CDR3 region has the DNA TGTGCCAGCAGCTTAACGGGGACTACTAACAATGAGCAGTTCTTC. Translated, it gives CASSLTGTTNNEQFF.

The chain recombines TRBV5-6 with TRBJ2-4; D perhaps matches TRBD2 (7 bases). In germline, CDR1 is SGHDT, CDR2 YYEEEE. The CDR3 contains 16 residues. V shed 3 bases and J shed 6 bases, with 19 bases lying between them. The DNA for the CDR3 is TGTGCCAGCAGCTCCGAGGCGGGGGCCGGCGGAAACATTCAGTACTTC. Amino acid sequence: CASSSEAGAGGNIQYF.

V and J are TRBV6-5 and TRBJ2-7; D is perhaps TRBD2 (6 bases). V lost 4 bases, J lost 0 bases, and 10 bases lay in between. The CDR3 is 14 residues long. Germline V gene lookup returns CDR1 MNHEY and CDR2 SVGAGI. The CDR3 loop reads CASSSSAYSYEQYF. For the CDR3, the DNA is TGTGCCAGCAGTTCTAGCGCCTACTCCTACGAGCAGTACTTC.

The chain carries TRBV5-4 and TRBJ2-7, with D maybe TRBD1 (6 bases). This CDR3 comprises 13 residues. The ends were cut back, 2 bases at V and 7 bases at J, with 13 bases in the middle. CDR1 and CDR2 (germline): SGHNT, YYREEE (reference sequence). As DNA, the CDR3 is TGTGCCAGCAGCTTAGCACAGGGTCTGGAGCAGTACTTC. Translation: CASSLAQGLEQYF.

A word on this clone: Other DNA sequences from this sample encode an identical CDR3 as well. This chain connects TRBV3-1 (or the pseudogene TRBV3-2) to TRBJ2-1; tentative D call: TRBD2 (6 bases). The CDR3 totals 14 residues. Germline V lookup: CDR1 LGHDT, CDR2 YNNKEL (reference sequence). V lost 4 bases and J lost 1, with 8 bases in between. CDR3 sequence (DNA): TGTGCCAGCAGCCCCCTAGCGTCCTACAATGAGCAGTTCTTC. Its translation is CASSPLASYNEQFF.

The rearrangement uses TRBV7-8 and TRBJ2-1; 10 bases agree with TRBD2. Germline CDR1 is SGHVS and CDR2 is FQNEAQ. V lost 8 bases to trimming and J lost 0 bases; unmatched junction nucleotides: 10. The CDR3 loop spans 17 amino acids. CDR3 coding DNA: TGTGCCAGCTCCATCGGGGCTAGCGGGAGCTCCTACAATGAGCAGTTCTTC. Its protein product is CASSIGASGSSYNEQFF.

This rearrangement joins TRBV2 to TRBJ2-2; 11 positions agree with TRBD2. V was pared by 8 bases and J by 5 bases, with 7 bases of the junction left unmatched. Germline CDR1 reads SNHLY; CDR2 reads FYNNEI. CDR3 length: 15 amino acids. The CDR3 loop reads CASFIGTSGTGELFF. CDR3 DNA: TGTGCCAGCTTCATTGGGACTAGCGGAACCGGGGAGCTGTTTTTT.

The chain joins TRBV27 to TRBJ2-7; D possibly corresponds to TRBD1 (5 bases). CDR3 size: 14 residues. Trimming took 5 bases from V and 0 from J, leaving 11 bases between them. CDR1 and CDR2 (germline): MNHEY, SMNVEV (reference sequence). The CDR3 coding sequence is TGTGCCAGCAGTCCGTGGACACCCTCCTACGAGCAGTACTTC. Translated, it gives CASSPWTPSYEQYF.

J is TRBJ2-5 and V is TRBV7-7; D is unclear. CDR1 is SSHAT and CDR2 is FNYEAQ in the germline V gene (reference sequence). V was clipped by 6 bases and J by 1 base, with 15 bases between them. The CDR3 is 15 residues long. The DNA of the CDR3 is TGTGCCAGCAGAATAGTTATAGAGGTCCAAGAGACCCAGTACTTC. It translates to CASRIVIEVQETQYF.

This chain uses TRBV5-1 with TRBJ1-2; D might be TRBD1 (5 bases). The ends were cut back, 2 bases at V and 4 bases at J, with 9 bases in the middle. Germline V gives CDR1 SGHRS, CDR2 YFSETQ. The length of the CDR3 is 13 residues. CDR3 residues: CASSFDSSYGYTF. The CDR3 DNA sequence: TGCGCCAGCAGCTTTGACAGTTCCTATGGCTACACCTTC.

The chain combines TRBV2 with TRBJ1-1, with D unresolved. The CDR3 is made up of 14 amino acids. CDR1 is SNHLY and CDR2 is FYNNEI in the germline V gene. With 5 bases removed from V and 3 bases from J, the gap between germline ends came to 13 bases. CDR3 in DNA: TGTGCCAGCAGTCCCCGGGGTGGTGACACTGAAGCTTTCTTT. Residues: CASSPRGGDTEAFF. Looking up the rest from reference TRBV2 and TRBJ1-1 gives the full variable domain: EPEVTQTPSHQVTQMGQEVILRCVPISNHLYFYWYRQILGQKVEFLVSFYNNEISEKSEIFDDQFSVERPDGSNFTLKIRSTKLEDSAMYFCASSPRGGDTEAFFGQGTRLTVV.

This clone was seen only once. V is TRBV7-2 and J is TRBJ2-1; 8 bases map to TRBD1. J was trimmed by 8 bases and V by 3 bases; bases with no gene match: 6. Germline V gene lookup returns CDR1 SGHTA and CDR2 FQGNSA. The CDR3 is 14 amino acids. The CDR3 bases are TGTGCCAGCAGCTTCCAGGGGGCGTTCTATGAGCAGTTCTTC. It codes for CASSFQGAFYEQFF.

The chain carries TRBV12-3 or TRBV12-4 and TRBJ2-5; 9 bases map to TRBD1. J was trimmed by 3 bases and V by 4 bases; bases with no gene match: 0. The CDR3 is made up of 13 amino acids. CDR3 DNA: TGTGCCAGCAGTTGGACAGGGGAAGAGACCCAGTACTTC. Translated, it gives CASSWTGEETQYF.

The chain combines TRBV30 with TRBJ1-4, with D unresolved. Between the trimmed V and J ends, which lost 0 bases and 8 bases, there was a span of 16 bases. The CDR3 consists of 15 residues. Germline CDR1 GTSNPN, CDR2 SVGIG (reference sequence). The CDR3 region has the DNA TGTGCCTGGAGTGTAGGATCTAGGAGTTGGGAAAAACTGTTTTTT. Its translation is CAWSVGSRSWEKLFF.

The genes are TRBV6-5 and TRBJ2-7; no reliable D call. Germline V lookup: CDR1 MNHEY, CDR2 SVGAGI. V shed 7 bases and J shed 6 bases, with 10 bases lying between them. The CDR3 sequence is 11 residues long. The CDR3 DNA is TGTGCCAGCATAGGTTGGAGCGAGCAGTACTTC. Its protein product is CASIGWSEQYF.

This chain links TRBV18 with TRBJ1-1, with 8 positions matching TRBD1. This CDR3 contains 14 residues. Germline V gene data show CDR1 as KGHSH and CDR2 as LQKENI. The junction had 4 bases not matched to a gene; V was cut back by 2 bases and J by 5 bases. CDR3: CASSPGTGRTEAFF. DNA for the CDR3: TGTGCCAGCTCACCAGGGACAGGTCGGACTGAAGCTTTCTTT.

The chain combines TRBV5-1 with TRBJ2-3, with 9 bases that match TRBD1. The V gene end was trimmed by 1 base and the J gene end by 6 bases; junction bases not matched to a gene: 9. The CDR3 consists of 16 residues. Germline loops: CDR1 SGHRS, CDR2 YFSETQ. This CDR3 is CASSLRQGVGGDTQYF. The DNA of the CDR3 is TGCGCCAGCAGCTTGAGACAGGGGGTAGGAGGTGATACGCAGTATTTT.

The J gene is TRBJ1-4, the V gene TRBV29-1; 10 nucleotides line up with TRBD1. The CDR3 is 16 amino acids. Per the germline V gene, CDR1 is SQVTM and CDR2 is ANQGSEA. The V and J ends lost 7 bases and 0 bases, in that order; junction bases with no gene match: 8. Written as DNA, the CDR3 is TGCAGCGCCACCGGGACAGGGGTTGCAACTAATGAAAAACTGTTTTTT. It is translated as CSATGTGVATNEKLFF.

The CDR3 DNA sequence: TGTGCCAGCAGGGGAGGGCGGGATTCCTACAATGAGCAGTTCTTC. It codes for CASRGGRDSYNEQFF. The chain uses TRBV7-9 and TRBJ2-1, with TRBD2 matching over 7 bases. V was pared by 6 bases and J by 1 base, with 6 bases of the junction left unmatched. The CDR3 runs 15 residues. The V gene's germline CDR1 is SEHNR and CDR2 FQNEAQ (reference sequence). Full variable domain (remainder filled in from reference TRBV7-9 and TRBJ2-1): DTGVSQNPRHKITKRGQNVTFRCDPISEHNRLYWYRQTLGQGPEFLTYFQNEAQLEKSRLLSDRFSAERPKGSFSTLEIQRTEQGDSAMYLCASRGGRDSYNEQFFGPGTRLTVL.